This T cell receptor beta chain emerged from a study of T cells after yellow fever vaccination. On the study more broadly: Researchers used SMART-Seq v4 Ultra Low Input to prepare fractions that had low cell numbers.

Notes on the study in general: Post-booster repertoires contained most primary-vaccination clones again (roughly 97% CD4, 85% to 90% CD8).

Many counts were recorded for this clonotype. Antigen specificity is unknown. The CDR3 extends over 17 amino acids. Germline loops: CDR1 KGHSH, CDR2 LQKENI. The V and J ends lost 0 bases and 5 bases, in that order; junction bases with no gene match: 8. MiXCR, run by TCRdb on the 5' RACE reads, gives a single entry per CDR3 protein. The top ten hold about 0.73% of the sample, which has over 110,000 distinct CDR3 sequences, 7% to 9% seen once. The clonotype comes from a man aged 25-45 years who received the YFV17D yellow fever vaccine. This specimen was CD4+ T cells sorted from PBMCs, taken 5 days after the yellow fever booster vaccination. The chain combines TRBV18 with TRBJ2-7; 12 bases map to TRBD2. Here the CDR3 reads CASSPPASGRVYNEQYF. The CDR3 bases are TGTGCCAGCTCACCACCGGCTAGCGGGAGGGTATACAACGAGCAGTACTTC.